In its sample, the clone carrying this TCR beta chain was seen once. The antigen is unknown. Sequencing was performed with immunoSEQ multiplex PCR; in TCRdb, only in-frame clones are kept and a portion is missing. Here the sample spans around 510,000 clones, 95% to 97% being singletons. The sample originates from a study of shared clonotypes between healthy human individuals. The CDR3 has 15 residues. CDR1 and CDR2 (germline): SQVTM, ANQGSEA. J was trimmed by 2 bases and V by 7 bases; bases with no gene match: 11. General study results and limits: For sorted subsets, rarefaction showed incomplete sequencing despite large depth.

The chain uses TRBV29-1 and TRBJ2-3, with 8 positions matching TRBD1. This clonotype originated in a woman aged 25 to 39 in good health. Source material: naive CD4+ T cells sorted from blood. Regarding subset: CD45RA+ positively selected. Here the CDR3 reads CSGTGGSLYTDTQYF. The CDR3 coding sequence is TGCAGCGGAACAGGGGGGAGCCTTTACACAGATACGCAGTATTTT.